This is a list of T cell receptor beta chains from one sample in a study of T cell responses to AZD1222 COVID-19 vaccine. Clones were sequenced by immunoSEQ multiplex PCR, and TCRdb holds only the in-frame ones, with some missing. The repertoire includes 80,000 to 90,000 clones, 92% of them detected once, and about 5.2% sits in the top ten. Sequenced material: peripheral blood, taken on day 0 of AZD1222 vaccination. These receptors all come from an adult in good health. Each CDR3 is given with its conserved first and last residue. D genes are given only for firm matches. Part of the rows lack a size; the others show once, few, many or a class for expanded clones.

clone_size	d_call	j_call	v_call	cdr3_aa	cdr3_nt
-	-	TRBJ2-3	TRBV18	CASSPSAEVPDTQYF	TGTGCCAGCTCACCTTCGGCGGAGGTCCCAGATACGCAGTATTTT
-	TRBD2	TRBJ2-2	TRBV2	CASSELAGGGELFF	TGTGCCAGCAGTGAACTAGCGGGAGGAGGGGAGCTGTTTTTT
-	-	TRBJ1-5	TRBV19	CASSTQGRFSNQPQHF	TGTGCCAGTAGTACCCAAGGACGGTTTAGCAATCAGCCCCAGCATTTT
once	-	TRBJ2-2	TRBV12-5	CASGPGTNTGELFF	TGTGCTAGTGGCCCGGGGACTAACACCGGGGAGCTGTTTTTT
-	-	TRBJ1-2	TRBV2	CASHKGRGSGYGYTF	TGTGCCAGCCATAAAGGAAGGGGTTCGGGCTATGGCTACACCTTC
-	-	TRBJ1-1	TRBV19	CASRLTGTPNTEAFF	TGTGCCAGTAGGCTAACCGGGACACCAAACACTGAAGCTTTCTTT
-	-	TRBJ2-5	TRBV5-1	CASSFSRGTQETQYF	TGCGCCAGCAGCTTTTCCAGGGGAACCCAGGAGACCCAGTACTTC
once	TRBD1	TRBJ1-1	TRBV19	CASRMGQGATEAFF	TGTGCCAGTAGAATGGGGCAGGGGGCCACTGAAGCTTTCTTT
once	TRBD2	TRBJ2-7	TRBV7-2	CASSPSFLAGGQPSYEQYF	TGTGCCAGCAGCCCGTCCTTTCTAGCGGGAGGCCAACCATCCTACGAGCAGTACTTC
-	TRBD1	TRBJ1-2	TRBV5-6	CASSSLELAGGGYTF	TGTGCCAGCAGCTCCCTCGAACTCGCAGGGGGCGGCTACACCTTC
-	-	TRBJ1-4	TRBV6-2/TRBV6-3	CASSHRDEKLFF	TGTGCCAGCAGCCACAGGGACGAAAAACTGTTTTTT
-	-	TRBJ2-1	TRBV7-2	CASSLERGNPSISYNEQFF	TGTGCCAGCAGCTTAGAACGGGGGAACCCATCGATATCCTACAATGAGCAGTTCTTC